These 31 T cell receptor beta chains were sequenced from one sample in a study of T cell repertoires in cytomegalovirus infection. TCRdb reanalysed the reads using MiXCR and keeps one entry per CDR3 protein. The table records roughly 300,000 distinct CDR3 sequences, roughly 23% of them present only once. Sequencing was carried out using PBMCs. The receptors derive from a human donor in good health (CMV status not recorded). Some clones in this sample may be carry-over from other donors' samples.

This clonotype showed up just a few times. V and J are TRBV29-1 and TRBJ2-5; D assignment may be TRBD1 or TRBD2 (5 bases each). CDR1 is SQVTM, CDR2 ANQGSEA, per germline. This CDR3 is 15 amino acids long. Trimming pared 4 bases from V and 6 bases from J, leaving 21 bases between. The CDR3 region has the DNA TGCAGCGTTGCACCAACCCAGGGTAGAGGGAAGACCCAGTACTTC. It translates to CSVAPTQGRGKTQYF.

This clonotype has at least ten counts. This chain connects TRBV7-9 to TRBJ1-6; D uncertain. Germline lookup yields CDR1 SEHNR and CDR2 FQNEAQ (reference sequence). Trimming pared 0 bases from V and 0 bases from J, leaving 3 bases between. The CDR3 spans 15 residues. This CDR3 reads CASSLASSYNSPLHF. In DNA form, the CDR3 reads TGTGCCAGCAGCTTAGCGAGCTCCTATAATTCACCCCTCCACTTT.

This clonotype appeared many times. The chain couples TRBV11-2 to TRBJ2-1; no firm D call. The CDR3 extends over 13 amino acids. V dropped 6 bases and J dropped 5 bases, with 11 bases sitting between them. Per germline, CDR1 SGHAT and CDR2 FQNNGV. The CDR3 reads CASRETRNNEQFF. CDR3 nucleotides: TGTGCCAGCAGAGAGACTCGCAACAATGAGCAGTTCTTC.

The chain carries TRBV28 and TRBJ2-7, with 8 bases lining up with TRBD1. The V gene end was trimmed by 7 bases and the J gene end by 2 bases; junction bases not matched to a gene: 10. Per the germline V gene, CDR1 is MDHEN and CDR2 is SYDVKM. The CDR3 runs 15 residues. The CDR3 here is CASTGQGAQTYEQYF. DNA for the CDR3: TGTGCCAGCACCGGCCAGGGGGCGCAGACCTACGAGCAGTACTTC. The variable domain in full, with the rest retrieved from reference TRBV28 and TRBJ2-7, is DVKVTQSSRYLVKRTGEKVFLECVQDMDHENMFWYRQDPGLGLRLIYFSYDVKMKEKGDIPEGYSVSREKKERFSLILESASTNQTSMYLCASTGQGAQTYEQYFGPGTRLTVT.

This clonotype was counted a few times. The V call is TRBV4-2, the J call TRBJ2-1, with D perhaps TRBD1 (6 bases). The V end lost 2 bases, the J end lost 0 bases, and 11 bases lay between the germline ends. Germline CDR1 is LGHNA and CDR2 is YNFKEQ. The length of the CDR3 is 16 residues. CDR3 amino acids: CASSQPTGNSYNEQFF. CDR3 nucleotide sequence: TGTGCCAGCAGCCAACCTACAGGGAACTCCTACAATGAGCAGTTCTTC.

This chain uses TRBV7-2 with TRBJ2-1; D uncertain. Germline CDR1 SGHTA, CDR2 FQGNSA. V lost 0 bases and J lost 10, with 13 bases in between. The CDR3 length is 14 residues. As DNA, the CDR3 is TGTGCCAGCAGCTTAGCGAGGTTAACCGGGGAGCAGTTCTTC. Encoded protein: CASSLARLTGEQFF.

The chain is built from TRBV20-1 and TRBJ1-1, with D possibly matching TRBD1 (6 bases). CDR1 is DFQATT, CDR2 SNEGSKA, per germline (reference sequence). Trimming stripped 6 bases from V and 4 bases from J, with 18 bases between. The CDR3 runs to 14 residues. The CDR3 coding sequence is TGCAGTGCCCCTCCGCAGGGGACGGGCACTGAAGCTTTCTTT. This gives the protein CSAPPQGTGTEAFF.

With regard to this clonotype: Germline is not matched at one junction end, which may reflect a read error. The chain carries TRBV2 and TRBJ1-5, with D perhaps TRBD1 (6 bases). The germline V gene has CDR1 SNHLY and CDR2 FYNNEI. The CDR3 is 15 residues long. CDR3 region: CASREGGAGNQPQHF. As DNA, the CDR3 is TGTGCCAGCAGGGAAGGGGGGGCAGGCAATCAGCCCCAGCATTTT.

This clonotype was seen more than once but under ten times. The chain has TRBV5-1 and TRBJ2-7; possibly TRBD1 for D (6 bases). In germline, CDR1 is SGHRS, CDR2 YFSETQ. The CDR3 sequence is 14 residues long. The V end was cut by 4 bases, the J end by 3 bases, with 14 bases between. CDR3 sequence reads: CASSPRDMNYEQYF. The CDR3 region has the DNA TGCGCCAGCAGCCCCCGGGACATGAACTACGAGCAGTACTTC. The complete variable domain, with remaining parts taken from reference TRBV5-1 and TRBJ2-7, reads KAGVTQTPRYLIKTRGQQVTLSCSPISGHRSVSWYQQTPGQGLQFLFEYFSETQRNKGNFPGRFSGRQFSNSRSEMNVSTLELGDSALYLCASSPRDMNYEQYFGPGTRLTVT.

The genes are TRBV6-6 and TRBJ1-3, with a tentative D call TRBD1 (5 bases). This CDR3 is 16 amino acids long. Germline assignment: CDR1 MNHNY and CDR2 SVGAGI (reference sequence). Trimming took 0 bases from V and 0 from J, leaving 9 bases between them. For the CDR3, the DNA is TGTGCCAGCAGTTACTCGCCAGGGATCTCTGGAAACACCATATATTTT. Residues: CASSYSPGISGNTIYF.

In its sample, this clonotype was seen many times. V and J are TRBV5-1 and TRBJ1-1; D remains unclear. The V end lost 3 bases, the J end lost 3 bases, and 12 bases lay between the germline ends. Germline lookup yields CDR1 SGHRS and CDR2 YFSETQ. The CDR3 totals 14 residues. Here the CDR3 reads CASSSTPDYTEAFF. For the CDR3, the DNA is TGCGCCAGCAGCTCTACCCCAGATTACACTGAAGCTTTCTTT.

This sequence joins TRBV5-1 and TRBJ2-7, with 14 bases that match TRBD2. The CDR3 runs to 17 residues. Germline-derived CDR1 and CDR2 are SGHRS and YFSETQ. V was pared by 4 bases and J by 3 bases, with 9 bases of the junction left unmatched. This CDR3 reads CASSVGLAGGRVYEQYF. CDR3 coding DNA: TGCGCCAGCAGCGTCGGACTAGCGGGGGGCCGAGTCTACGAGCAGTACTTC.

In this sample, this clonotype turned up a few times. CDR3 amino acids: CASSLVTSTGELFF. CDR3 bases: TGTGCCAGCAGTTTAGTCACTTCCACCGGGGAGCTGTTTTTT. This chain uses TRBV12-3 or TRBV12-4 with TRBJ2-2; D call uncertain. V dropped 1 base and J dropped 4 bases, with 7 bases sitting between them. The CDR3 consists of 14 residues.

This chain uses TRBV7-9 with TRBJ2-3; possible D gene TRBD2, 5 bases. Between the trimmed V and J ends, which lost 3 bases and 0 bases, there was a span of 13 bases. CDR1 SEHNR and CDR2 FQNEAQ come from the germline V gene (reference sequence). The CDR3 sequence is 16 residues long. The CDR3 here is CASSLMSSRSTDTQYF. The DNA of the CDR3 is TGTGCCAGCAGCTTGATGTCTAGCCGTAGCACAGATACGCAGTATTTT. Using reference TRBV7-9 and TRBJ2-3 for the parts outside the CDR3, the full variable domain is DTGVSQNPRHKITKRGQNVTFRCDPISEHNRLYWYRQTLGQGPEFLTYFQNEAQLEKSRLLSDRFSAERPKGSFSTLEIQRTEQGDSAMYLCASSLMSSRSTDTQYFGPGTRLTVL.

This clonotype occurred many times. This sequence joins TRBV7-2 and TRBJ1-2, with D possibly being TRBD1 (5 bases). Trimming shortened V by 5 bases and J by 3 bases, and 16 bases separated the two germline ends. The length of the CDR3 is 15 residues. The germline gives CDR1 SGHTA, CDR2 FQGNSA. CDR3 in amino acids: CASSGRGVGDYGYTF. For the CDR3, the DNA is TGTGCCAGCAGCGGGAGAGGGGTAGGCGACTATGGCTACACCTTC.

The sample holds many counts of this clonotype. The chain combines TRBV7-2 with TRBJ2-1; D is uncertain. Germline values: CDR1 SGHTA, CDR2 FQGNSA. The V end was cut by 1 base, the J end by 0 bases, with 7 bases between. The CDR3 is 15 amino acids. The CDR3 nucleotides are TGTGCCAGCAGCTTAGACGACGGCTCCTACAATGAGCAGTTCTTC. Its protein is CASSLDDGSYNEQFF.

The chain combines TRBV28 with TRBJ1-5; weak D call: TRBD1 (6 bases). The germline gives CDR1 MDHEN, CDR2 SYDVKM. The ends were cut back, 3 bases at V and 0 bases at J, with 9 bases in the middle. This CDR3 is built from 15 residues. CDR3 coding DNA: TGTGCCAGCAGTTTTGTGGACAGTAGCAATCAGCCCCAGCATTTT. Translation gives CASSFVDSSNQPQHF.

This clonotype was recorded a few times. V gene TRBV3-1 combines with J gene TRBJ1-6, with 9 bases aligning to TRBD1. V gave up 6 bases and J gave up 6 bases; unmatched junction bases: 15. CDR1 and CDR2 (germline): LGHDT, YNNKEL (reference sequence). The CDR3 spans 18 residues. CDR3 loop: CASSVLAPGQGVNSPLHF. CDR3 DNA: TGTGCCAGCAGTGTTCTTGCGCCGGGACAGGGAGTTAATTCACCCCTCCACTTT.

The CDR3 sequence is CASSSGTGFLNEQFF. DNA for the CDR3: TGCGCCAGCAGCTCCGGGACAGGGTTTCTTAATGAGCAGTTCTTC. This sequence joins TRBV5-1 and TRBJ2-1, with 9 positions matching TRBD1. V was clipped by 3 bases and J by 7 bases; unmatched bases: 8. Per germline, CDR1 SGHRS and CDR2 YFSETQ. The length of the CDR3 is 15 residues.

The CDR3 sequence is CASSVGGIGANVLTF. As DNA, the CDR3 is TGTGCCAGCAGCGTAGGGGGAATTGGGGCCAACGTCCTGACTTTC. V and J are TRBV9 and TRBJ2-6, with no clear D. The V and J ends lost 0 bases and 3 bases respectively, with 7 bases between them. This CDR3 region has 15 residues. Per the germline V gene, CDR1 is SGDLS and CDR2 is YYNGEE.

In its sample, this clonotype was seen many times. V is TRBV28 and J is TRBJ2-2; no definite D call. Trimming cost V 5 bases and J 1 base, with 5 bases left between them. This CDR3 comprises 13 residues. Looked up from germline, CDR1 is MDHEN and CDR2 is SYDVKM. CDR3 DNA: TGTGCCAGCAGTAGACAGAACACCGGGGAGCTGTTTTTT. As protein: CASSRQNTGELFF.

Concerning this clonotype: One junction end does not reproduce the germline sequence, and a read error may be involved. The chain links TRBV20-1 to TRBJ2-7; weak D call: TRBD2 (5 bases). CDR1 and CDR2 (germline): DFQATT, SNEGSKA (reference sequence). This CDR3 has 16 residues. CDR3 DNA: TGCAGTGCTAGAATGTCGGTCTTGGGAGTCTCCAACGAGCAGTACTTC. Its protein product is CSARMSVLGVSNEQYF.

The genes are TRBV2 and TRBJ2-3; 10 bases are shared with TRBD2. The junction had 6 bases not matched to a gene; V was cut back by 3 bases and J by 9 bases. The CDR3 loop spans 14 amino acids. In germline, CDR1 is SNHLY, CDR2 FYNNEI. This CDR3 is CASSDRLAGATQYF. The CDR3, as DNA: TGTGCCAGCAGTGACAGGCTAGCGGGGGCCACGCAGTATTTT.

CDR3 coding DNA: TGCGCCAGCAGCTTGTTCGGGGCAGGGACAGATACGCAGTATTTT. Its translation is CASSLFGAGTDTQYF. This sequence joins TRBV5-1 and TRBJ2-3; D tentatively fits TRBD1 or TRBD2 (5 bases each). With 1 base removed from V and 3 bases from J, the gap between germline ends came to 12 bases. In germline, CDR1 is SGHRS, CDR2 YFSETQ. The CDR3 extends over 15 amino acids.

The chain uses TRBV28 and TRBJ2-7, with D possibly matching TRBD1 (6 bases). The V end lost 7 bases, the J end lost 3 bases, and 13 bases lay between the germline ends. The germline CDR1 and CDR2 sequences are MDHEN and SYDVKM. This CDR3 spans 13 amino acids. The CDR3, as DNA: TGTGCCAGCAATGGGGGCAGTCTCTACGAGCAGTACTTC. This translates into CASNGGSLYEQYF.

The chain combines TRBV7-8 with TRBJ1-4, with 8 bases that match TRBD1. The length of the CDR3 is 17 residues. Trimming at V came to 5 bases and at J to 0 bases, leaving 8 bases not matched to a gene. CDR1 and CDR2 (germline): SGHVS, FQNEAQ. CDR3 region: CASSPRTGGTTNEKLFF. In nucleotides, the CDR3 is TGTGCCAGCAGCCCTAGAACAGGGGGAACAACTAATGAAAAACTGTTTTTT.

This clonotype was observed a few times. CDR3 in amino acids: CASSAGQGAQGSYEQYF. CDR3 DNA sequence: TGTGCCAGCAGCGCGGGACAGGGGGCGCAGGGGTCCTACGAGCAGTACTTC. This chain links TRBV7-9 with TRBJ2-7; 12 bases line up with TRBD1. V was clipped by 5 bases and J by 1 base; unmatched bases: 9. CDR1 is SEHNR and CDR2 is FQNEAQ in the germline V gene (reference sequence). This CDR3 has 17 residues.

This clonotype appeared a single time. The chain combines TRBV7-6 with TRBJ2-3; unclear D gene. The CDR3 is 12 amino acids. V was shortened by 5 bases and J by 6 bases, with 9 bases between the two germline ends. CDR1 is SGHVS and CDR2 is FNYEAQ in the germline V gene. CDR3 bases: TGTGCCAGCAGCCTGCTTATGGATACGCAGTATTTT. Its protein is CASSLLMDTQYF.

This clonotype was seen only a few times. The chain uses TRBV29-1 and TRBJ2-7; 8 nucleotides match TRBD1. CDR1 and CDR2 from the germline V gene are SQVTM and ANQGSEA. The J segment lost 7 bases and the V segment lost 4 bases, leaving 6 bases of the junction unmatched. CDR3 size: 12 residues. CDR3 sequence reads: CSVGTGNGEQYF. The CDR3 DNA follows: TGCAGCGTTGGGACAGGGAATGGAGAGCAGTACTTC.

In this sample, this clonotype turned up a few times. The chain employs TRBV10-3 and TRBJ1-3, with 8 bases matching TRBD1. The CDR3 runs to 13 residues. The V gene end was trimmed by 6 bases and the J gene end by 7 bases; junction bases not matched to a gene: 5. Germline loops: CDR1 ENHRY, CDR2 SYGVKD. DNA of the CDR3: TGTGCCATCAGACGACAGGGGATGAACACCATATATTTT. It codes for CAIRRQGMNTIYF.

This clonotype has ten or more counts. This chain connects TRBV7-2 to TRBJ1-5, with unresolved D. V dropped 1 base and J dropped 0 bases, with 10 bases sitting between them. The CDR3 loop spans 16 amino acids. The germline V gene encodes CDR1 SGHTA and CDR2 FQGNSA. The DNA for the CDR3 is TGTGCCAGCAGCTTAGTTCCAGACTATAGCAATCAGCCCCAGCATTTT. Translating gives CASSLVPDYSNQPQHF.